This TCR beta chain was profiled in a study of shared clonotypes between healthy human individuals. The CDR3 contains 18 residues. Germline V CDR1 and CDR2: MNHNS, SASEGT. After removal of 6 bases from V and 2 bases from J, the junction contained 17 bases not matched to a gene. CD45RO negativity and positive selection for CCR7 defined naive CD8 cells, a population that excluded terminally differentiated effector memory CD45RA+ cells. Of note for this clone: Its antigen is as yet unknown.

The study's findings and limits: An anticipated effect of sequencing depth on clonotype sharing among donors was recognized. Non-shared clonotypes had lower generation probabilities than those shared by all four donors.

Execution of the assay was at deep level. The assay was immunoSEQ multiplex PCR, and TCRdb's table has in-frame clones only and misses some. The sample includes roughly 2.1 million clones, about 92% of them seen just once. The chain links TRBV6-1 to TRBJ1-2, with 8 nucleotides matching TRBD1. The source of this sequence is a man aged 18 to 30 in good health. Some clones in this sample may be carry-over from other donors' samples. Material for sequencing was naive CD8+ T cells from PBMCs. The chain's CDR3 is CASRERYPTGTGNYGYTF. As DNA, the CDR3 is TGTGCCAGCAGGGAACGATATCCGACCGGGACAGGAAACTATGGCTACACCTTC.